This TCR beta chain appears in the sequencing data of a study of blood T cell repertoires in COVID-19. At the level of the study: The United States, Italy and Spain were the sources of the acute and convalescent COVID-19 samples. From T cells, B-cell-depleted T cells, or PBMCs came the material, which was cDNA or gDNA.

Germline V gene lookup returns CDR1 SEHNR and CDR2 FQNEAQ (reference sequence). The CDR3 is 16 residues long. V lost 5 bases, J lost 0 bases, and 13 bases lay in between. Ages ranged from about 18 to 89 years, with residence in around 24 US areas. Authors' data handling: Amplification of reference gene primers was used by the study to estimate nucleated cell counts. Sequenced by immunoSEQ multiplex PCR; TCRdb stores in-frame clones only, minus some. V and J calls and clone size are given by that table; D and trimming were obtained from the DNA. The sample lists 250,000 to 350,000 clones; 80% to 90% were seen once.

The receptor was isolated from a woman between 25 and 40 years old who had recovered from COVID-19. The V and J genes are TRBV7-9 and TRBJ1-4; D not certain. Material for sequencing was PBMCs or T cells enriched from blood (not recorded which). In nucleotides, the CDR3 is TGTGCCAGCAGCCCAGGAACAGCTTCAACTAATGAAAAACTGTTTTTT. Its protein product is CASSPGTASTNEKLFF.